This TCR beta chain comes out of a study of blood T cell repertoires in COVID-19. In the study overall: Samples representing acute and convalescent COVID-19 were sourced from the United States, Italy and Spain. In each case, the material was cDNA or gDNA derived from T cells, B-cell-depleted T cells, or PBMCs.

Notes on this clone: Other nucleotide sequences from this sample produce the same CDR3.

Assay: immunoSEQ multiplex PCR; the TCRdb copy retains only in-frame clones and omits some. The sample has hundreds of thousands of clones; 90% are singletons. V was cut by 3 bases and J by 4 bases, with 11 bases left in between. Per germline, CDR1 SGHDT and CDR2 YYEEEE. This CDR3 contains 14 residues. Study members were between about 18 and 100 years old and lived in 24 US regions. Participants had their cohort set by participant-reported clinical history. The V and J genes are TRBV5-6 and TRBJ1-5; D may be TRBD1 (6 bases). The receptor comes from a man aged 60 to 75 who had recovered from COVID-19. The sample taken for sequencing was PBMCs or T cells enriched from blood (not recorded which). For the CDR3, the DNA is TGTGCCAGCAGCTCCACAGGGAGAAATCAGCCCCAGCATTTT. It specifies CASSSTGRNQPQHF.